The TCR beta chain under discussion was sequenced for a study of T cell repertoires in cytomegalovirus infection. TCRdb used MiXCR to reprocess the reads, holding one entry per CDR3 protein. The data hold 630,000 or so distinct CDR3 sequences, with approximately 25% observed a single time. This clonotype was seen repeatedly, ten times or more. V lost 4 bases to trimming and J lost 6 bases, with 12 bases between them. Germline values: CDR1 SGHVS, CDR2 FNYEAQ. The length of the CDR3 is 13 residues. Sequenced input: CD8+ T cells from PBMCs. This sequence was found in a human donor in good health (CMV status not recorded). Some clones in this sample may be carry-over from other donors' samples. V usage is TRBV7-6 and J usage is TRBJ1-1; no clear D. This chain's CDR3 is CASSSSGGPEAFF. In DNA, the CDR3 is TGTGCCAGCAGCTCCTCAGGTGGACCTGAAGCTTTCTTT.